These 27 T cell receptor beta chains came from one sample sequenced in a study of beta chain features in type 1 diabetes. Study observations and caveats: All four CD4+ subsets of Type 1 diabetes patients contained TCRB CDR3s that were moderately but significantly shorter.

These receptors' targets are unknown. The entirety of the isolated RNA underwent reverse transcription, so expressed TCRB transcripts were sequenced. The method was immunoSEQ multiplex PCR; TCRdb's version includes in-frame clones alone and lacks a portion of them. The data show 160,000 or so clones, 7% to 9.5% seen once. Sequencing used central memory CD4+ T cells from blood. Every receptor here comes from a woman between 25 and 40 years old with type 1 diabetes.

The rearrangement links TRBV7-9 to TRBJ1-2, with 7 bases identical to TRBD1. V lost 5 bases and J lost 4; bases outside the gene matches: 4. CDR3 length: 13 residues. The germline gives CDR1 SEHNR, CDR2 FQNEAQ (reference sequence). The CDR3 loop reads CASSEGQIYGYTF. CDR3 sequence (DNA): TGTGCCAGCAGCGAGGGACAGATCTATGGCTACACCTTC.

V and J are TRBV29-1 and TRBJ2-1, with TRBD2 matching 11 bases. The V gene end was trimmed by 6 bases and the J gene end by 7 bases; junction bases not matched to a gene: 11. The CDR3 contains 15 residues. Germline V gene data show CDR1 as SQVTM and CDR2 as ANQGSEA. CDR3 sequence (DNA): TGCAGCGTGCCCTTTAGCGGGAGGGCCGGGAATGAGCAGTTCTTC. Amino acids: CSVPFSGRAGNEQFF.

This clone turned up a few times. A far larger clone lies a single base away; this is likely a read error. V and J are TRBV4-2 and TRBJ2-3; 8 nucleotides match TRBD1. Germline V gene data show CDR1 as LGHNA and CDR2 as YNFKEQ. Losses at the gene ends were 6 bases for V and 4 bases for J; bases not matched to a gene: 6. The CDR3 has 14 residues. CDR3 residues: CASRKDRAADTQYF. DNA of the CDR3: TGTGCCAGCAGAAAGGACAGGGCAGCAGATACGCAGTATTTT.

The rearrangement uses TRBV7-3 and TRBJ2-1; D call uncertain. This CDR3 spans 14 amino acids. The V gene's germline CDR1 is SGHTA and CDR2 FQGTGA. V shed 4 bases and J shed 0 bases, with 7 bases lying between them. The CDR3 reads CASSSLSSYNEQFF. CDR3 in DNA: TGTGCCAGCAGCTCTCTCAGCTCCTACAATGAGCAGTTCTTC. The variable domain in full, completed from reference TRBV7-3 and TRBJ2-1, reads GAGVSQTPSNKVTEKGKYVELRCDPISGHTALYWYRQSLGQGPEFLIYFQGTGAADDSGLPNDRFFAVRPEGSVSTLKIQRTERGDSAVYLCASSSLSSYNEQFFGPGTRLTVL.

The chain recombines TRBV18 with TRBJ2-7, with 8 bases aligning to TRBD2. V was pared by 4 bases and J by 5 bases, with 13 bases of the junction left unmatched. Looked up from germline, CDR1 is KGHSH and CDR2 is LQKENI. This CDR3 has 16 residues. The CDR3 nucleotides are TGTGCCAGCTCACAGGGCTCCGACGGGAGGGGGAACGAGCAGTACTTC. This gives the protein CASSQGSDGRGNEQYF.

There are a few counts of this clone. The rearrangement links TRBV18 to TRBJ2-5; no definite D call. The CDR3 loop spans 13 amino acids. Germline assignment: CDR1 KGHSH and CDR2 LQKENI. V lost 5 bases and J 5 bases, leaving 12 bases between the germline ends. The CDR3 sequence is CASSGENGETQYF. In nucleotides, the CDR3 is TGTGCCAGCTCAGGAGAAAATGGGGAGACCCAGTACTTC.

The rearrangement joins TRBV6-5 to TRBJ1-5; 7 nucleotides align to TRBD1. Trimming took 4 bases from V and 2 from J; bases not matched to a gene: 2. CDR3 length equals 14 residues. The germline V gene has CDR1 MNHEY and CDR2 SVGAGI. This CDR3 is CASSSGGGNQPQHF. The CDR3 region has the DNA TGTGCCAGCAGTTCAGGGGGAGGCAATCAGCCCCAGCATTTT.

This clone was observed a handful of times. CDR3 amino acids: CSVEPRVSTSTDTQYF. CDR3 DNA sequence: TGCAGCGTTGAGCCGCGGGTTTCGACTAGCACAGATACGCAGTATTTT. The V and J genes are TRBV29-1 and TRBJ2-3; D is perhaps TRBD2 (5 bases). The CDR3 runs 16 residues. The V end lost 3 bases, the J end lost 0 bases, and 16 bases lay between the germline ends. Germline CDR1 reads SQVTM; CDR2 reads ANQGSEA.

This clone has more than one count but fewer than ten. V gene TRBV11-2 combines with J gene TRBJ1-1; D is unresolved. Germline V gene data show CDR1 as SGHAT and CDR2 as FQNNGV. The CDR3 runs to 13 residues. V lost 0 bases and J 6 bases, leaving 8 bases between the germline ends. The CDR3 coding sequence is TGTGCCAGCAGCTTAGATAGGAGTTCTGAAGCTTTCTTT. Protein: CASSLDRSSEAFF.

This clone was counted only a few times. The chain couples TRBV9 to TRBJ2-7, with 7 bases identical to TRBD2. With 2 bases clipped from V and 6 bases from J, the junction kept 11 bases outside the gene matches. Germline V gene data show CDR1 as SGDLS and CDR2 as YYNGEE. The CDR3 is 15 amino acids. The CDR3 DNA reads TGTGCCAGCAGCGTTACAGCGGGAAGTCTGTCCGAGCAGTACTTC. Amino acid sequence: CASSVTAGSLSEQYF.

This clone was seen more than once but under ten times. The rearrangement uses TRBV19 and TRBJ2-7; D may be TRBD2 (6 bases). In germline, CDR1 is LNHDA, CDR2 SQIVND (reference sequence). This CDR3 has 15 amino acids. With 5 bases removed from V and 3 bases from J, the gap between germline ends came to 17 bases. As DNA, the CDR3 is TGTGCCAGTAGTCGGGGAGGCAGGGATTACTACGAGCAGTACTTC. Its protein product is CASSRGGRDYYEQYF.

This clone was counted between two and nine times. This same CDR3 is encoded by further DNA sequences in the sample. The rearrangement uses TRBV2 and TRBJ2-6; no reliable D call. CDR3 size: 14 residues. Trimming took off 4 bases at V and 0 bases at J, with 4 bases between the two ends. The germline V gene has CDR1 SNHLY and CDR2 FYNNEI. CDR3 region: CASSVRSGANVLTF. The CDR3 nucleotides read TGTGCCAGCAGTGTCCGCTCTGGGGCCAACGTCCTGACTTTC.

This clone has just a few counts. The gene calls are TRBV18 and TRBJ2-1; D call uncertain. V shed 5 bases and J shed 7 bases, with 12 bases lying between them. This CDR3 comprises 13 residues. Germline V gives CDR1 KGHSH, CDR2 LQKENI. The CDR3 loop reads CASSTELFNEQFF. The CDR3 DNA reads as TGTGCCAGCTCAACCGAGCTTTTTAATGAGCAGTTCTTC.

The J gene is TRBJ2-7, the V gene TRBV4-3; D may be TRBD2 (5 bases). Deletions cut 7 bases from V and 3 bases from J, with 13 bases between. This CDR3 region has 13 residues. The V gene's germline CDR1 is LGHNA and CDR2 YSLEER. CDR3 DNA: TGCGCCAGCACGGAGGCCCCTGGCTACGAGCAGTACTTC. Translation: CASTEAPGYEQYF.

In DNA form, the CDR3 reads TGTGCCAGCAGTGAATATCAGGGCGATTCGTGGGGCTACACCTTC. This encodes CASSEYQGDSWGYTF. The V and J genes are TRBV2 and TRBJ1-2; perhaps TRBD1 as D (5 bases). The CDR3 is 15 amino acids. CDR1 and CDR2 from the germline V gene are SNHLY and FYNNEI. V was pared by 2 bases and J by 8 bases, with 18 bases between.

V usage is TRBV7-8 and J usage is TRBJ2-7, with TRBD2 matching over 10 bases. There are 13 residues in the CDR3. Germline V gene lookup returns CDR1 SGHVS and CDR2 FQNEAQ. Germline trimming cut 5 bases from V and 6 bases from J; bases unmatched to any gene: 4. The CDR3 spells CASSGRTSGEQYF. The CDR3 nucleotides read TGTGCCAGCAGCGGTCGGACTAGCGGCGAGCAGTACTTC.

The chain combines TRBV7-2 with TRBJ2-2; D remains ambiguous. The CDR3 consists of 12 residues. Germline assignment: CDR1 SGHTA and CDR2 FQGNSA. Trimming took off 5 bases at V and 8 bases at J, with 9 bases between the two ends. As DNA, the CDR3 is TGTGCCAGCAGCGTTTATTCGGGGGAGCTGTTTTTT. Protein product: CASSVYSGELFF.

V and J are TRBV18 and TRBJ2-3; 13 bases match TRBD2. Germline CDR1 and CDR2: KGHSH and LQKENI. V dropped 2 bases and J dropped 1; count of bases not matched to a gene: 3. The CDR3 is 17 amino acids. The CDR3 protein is CASSPRGLAGGTDTQYF. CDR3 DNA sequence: TGTGCCAGCTCACCAAGAGGACTAGCGGGAGGCACAGATACGCAGTATTTT.

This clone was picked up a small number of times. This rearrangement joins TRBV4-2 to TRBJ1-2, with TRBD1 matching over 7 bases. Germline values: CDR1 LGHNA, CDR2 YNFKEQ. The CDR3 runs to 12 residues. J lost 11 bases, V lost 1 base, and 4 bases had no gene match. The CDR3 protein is CASSQVTGVYTF. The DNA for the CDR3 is TGTGCCAGCAGCCAAGTTACAGGGGTATACACCTTC.

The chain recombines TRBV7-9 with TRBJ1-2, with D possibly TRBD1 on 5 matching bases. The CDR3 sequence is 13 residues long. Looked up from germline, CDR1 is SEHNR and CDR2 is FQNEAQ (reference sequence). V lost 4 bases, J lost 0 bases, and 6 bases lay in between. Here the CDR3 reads CASSWDSNYGYTF. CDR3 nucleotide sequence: TGTGCCAGCAGCTGGGACTCTAACTATGGCTACACCTTC.

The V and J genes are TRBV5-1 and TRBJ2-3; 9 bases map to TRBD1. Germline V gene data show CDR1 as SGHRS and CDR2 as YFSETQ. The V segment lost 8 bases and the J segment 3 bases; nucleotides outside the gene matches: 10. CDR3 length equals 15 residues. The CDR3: CASGLGQGRTDTQYF. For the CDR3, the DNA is TGCGCCAGTGGGCTGGGACAGGGAAGGACAGATACGCAGTATTTT.

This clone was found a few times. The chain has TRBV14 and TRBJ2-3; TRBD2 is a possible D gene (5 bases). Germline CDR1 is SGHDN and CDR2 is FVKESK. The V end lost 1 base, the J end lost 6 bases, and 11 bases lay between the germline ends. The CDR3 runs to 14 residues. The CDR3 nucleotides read TGTGCCAGCAGCCAAGGAACTAGTCGGGATACGCAGTATTTT. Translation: CASSQGTSRDTQYF.

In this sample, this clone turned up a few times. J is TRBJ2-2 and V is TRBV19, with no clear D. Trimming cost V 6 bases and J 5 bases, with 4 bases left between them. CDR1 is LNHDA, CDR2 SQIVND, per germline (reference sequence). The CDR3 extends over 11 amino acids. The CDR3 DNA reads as TGTGCCAGTAGACAGACCGGGGAGCTGTTTTTT. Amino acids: CASRQTGELFF.

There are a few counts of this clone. This chain's CDR3 is CAAERNRVGETQYF. CDR3 DNA sequence: TGTGCCGCAGAACGAAACAGGGTTGGGGAGACCCAGTACTTC. The V gene is TRBV30, the J gene TRBJ2-5; possible D gene TRBD1, 6 bases. The CDR3 runs to 14 residues. Trimming took 8 bases from V and 5 from J, leaving 21 bases between them. The germline V gene has CDR1 GTSNPN and CDR2 SVGIG (reference sequence). Using reference TRBV30 and TRBJ2-5 for the parts outside the CDR3, the full variable domain is SQTIHQWPATLVQPVGSPLSLECTVEGTSNPNLYWYRQAAGRGLQLLFYSVGIGQISSEVPQNLSASRPQDRQFILSSKKLLLSDSGFYLCAAERNRVGETQYFGPGTRLLVL.

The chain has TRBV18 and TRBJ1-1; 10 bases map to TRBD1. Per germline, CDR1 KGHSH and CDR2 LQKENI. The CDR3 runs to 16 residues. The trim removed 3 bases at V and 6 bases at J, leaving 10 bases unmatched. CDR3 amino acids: CASSPSWGQGSAEAFF. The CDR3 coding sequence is TGTGCCAGCTCACCTTCGTGGGGACAGGGGAGCGCTGAAGCTTTCTTT.

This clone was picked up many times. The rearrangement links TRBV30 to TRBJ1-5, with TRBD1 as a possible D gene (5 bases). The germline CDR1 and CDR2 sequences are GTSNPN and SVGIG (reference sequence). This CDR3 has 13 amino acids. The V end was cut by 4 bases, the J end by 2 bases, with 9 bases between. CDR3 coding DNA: TGTGCCTGGAAGGGGCACGGCAATCAGCCCCAGCATTTT. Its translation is CAWKGHGNQPQHF.

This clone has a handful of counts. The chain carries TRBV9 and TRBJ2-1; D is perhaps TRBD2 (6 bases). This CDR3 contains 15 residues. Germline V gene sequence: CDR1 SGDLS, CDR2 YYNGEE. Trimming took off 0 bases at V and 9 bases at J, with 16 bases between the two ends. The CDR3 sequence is CASSVEIIGGTEQFF. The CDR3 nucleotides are TGTGCCAGCAGCGTAGAAATAATAGGAGGGACTGAGCAGTTCTTC.